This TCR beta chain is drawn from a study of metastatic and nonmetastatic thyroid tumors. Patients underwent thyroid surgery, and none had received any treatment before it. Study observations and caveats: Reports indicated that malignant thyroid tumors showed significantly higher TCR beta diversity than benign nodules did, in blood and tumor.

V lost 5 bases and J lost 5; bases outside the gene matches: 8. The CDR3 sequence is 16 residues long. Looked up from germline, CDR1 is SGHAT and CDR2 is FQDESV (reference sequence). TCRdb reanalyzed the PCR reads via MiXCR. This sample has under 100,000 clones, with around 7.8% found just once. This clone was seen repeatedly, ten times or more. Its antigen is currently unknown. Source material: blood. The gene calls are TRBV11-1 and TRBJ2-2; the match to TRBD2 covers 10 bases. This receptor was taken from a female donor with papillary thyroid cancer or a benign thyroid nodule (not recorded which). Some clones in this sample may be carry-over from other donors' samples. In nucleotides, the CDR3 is TGTGCCAGCAGCGGCCCTAGCGGGGGACGAACCGGGGAGCTGTTTTTT. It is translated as CASSGPSGGRTGELFF.